Sequencing of this T cell receptor beta chain was carried out in a study of human T cells and chemical hapten exposure. CDR1 is SQVTM, CDR2 ANQGSEA, per germline. V gave up 2 bases and J gave up 7 bases, with 5 bases separating them. This CDR3 is built from 10 residues. Regarding time point: patch test 1, 2 weeks after DPC sensitization. Specified treatment: therapeutic diphenylcyclopropenone sensitization with weekly scalp DPC. From the RACE reads, TCRdb called clonotypes with MiXCR, one entry per CDR3 protein. Here the sample spans around 150,000 distinct CDR3 sequences, roughly 14% being singletons. Ten or more counts support this clonotype.

The sequence derives from a woman aged 30 to 39 with alopecia areata. Some clones in this sample may be carry-over from other donors' samples. The source material was whole blood, sampled in connection with sensitization to the hapten diphenylcyclopropenone (DPC). The chain joins TRBV29-1 to TRBJ1-1; D not resolved. The CDR3 DNA sequence: TGCAGCGTTGAATGGGGTGAAGCTTTCTTT. Residues: CSVEWGEAFF.